The rows below give T cell receptor beta chains drawn from one sample of a study of blood T cell repertoires in COVID-19. Profiling relied on immunoSEQ multiplex PCR, and the TCRdb table lists in-frame clones only, not all of them. The data hold 200,000 to 250,000 clones, with roughly 84% observed a single time. Material for sequencing was peripheral blood. The source of these receptors is a man aged 30-40 years with active or convalescent COVID-19. CDR3s include the opening cysteine and the closing phenylalanine or tryptophan. D genes are given only for firm matches. Expanded clones are given a class, and other clones once, few, many or no size at all.

DNA,CDR3,D,J,V,size
TGTGCCAGCAGCCATAGTCCACCTCGAGACACTGAAGCTTTCTTT,CASSHSPPRDTEAFF,.,TRBJ1-1,TRBV6-5,many
TGTGCCAGCAGGACGTCCAGGGGAAGGGCCTACGAGCAGTACTTC,CASRTSRGRAYEQYF,.,TRBJ2-7,TRBV11-2,.
TGTGCCAGCTCACCGGGACAGATTCACACTGAAGCTTTCTTT,CASSPGQIHTEAFF,TRBD1,TRBJ1-1,TRBV18,.
TGTGCCAGCAGTGCGGGGAGGGGGTTTTTGGGCACTGAAGCTTTCTTT,CASSAGRGFLGTEAFF,.,TRBJ1-1,TRBV2,.
TGTGCCAGTAGTGGCGGCAGGGTAACTGAAGCTTTCTTT,CASSGGRVTEAFF,.,TRBJ1-1,TRBV19,.
TGTGCCAGCAGCGCCTCGTTCGAGGAAAAACTGTTTTTT,CASSASFEEKLFF,.,TRBJ1-4,TRBV7-9,.
TGTGCCAGCAGCCAAAACAATGAGGGCGGCTACACCTTC,CASSQNNEGGYTF,.,TRBJ1-2,TRBV3-1/TRBV3-2,.
TGTGCCTGGAGTGTCTCGACAGGGGCTACTGAAGCTTTCTTT,CAWSVSTGATEAFF,TRBD1,TRBJ1-1,TRBV30,.
TGTGCCAGTAGATGGGACAGGAACACCGGGGAGCTGTTTTTT,CASRWDRNTGELFF,TRBD1,TRBJ2-2,TRBV19,.
TGTGCCAGCAGTTACTCGAAGGAGGGAACCTACGAGCAGTACTTC,CASSYSKEGTYEQYF,.,TRBJ2-7,TRBV6-5,once
TGTGCCAGCAGTCCCCCCTCCCGGGTCTCGACCCTCTTC,CASSPPSRVSTLF,.,TRBJ1-2,TRBV3-1/TRBV3-2,few
TGTGCCAGCAGTTTACGGCGGGAGAGGTACAATGAGCAGTTCTTC,CASSLRRERYNEQFF,TRBD2,TRBJ2-1,TRBV28,.
TGTGCCACCAGCACTACCCCCGTACAGGGGGGGAATAATGAAAAACTGTTTTTT,CATSTTPVQGGNNEKLFF,TRBD1,TRBJ1-4,TRBV15,.
TGTGCCAGCGTAGCGGGCCTTCGCCCCGATACGCAGTATTTT,CASVAGLRPDTQYF,TRBD2,TRBJ2-3,TRBV2,.
TGTGCCTGGAGTGGGCCCAATGAACCCCAGGGGACCTTAAACAATCAGCCCCAGCATTTT,CAWSGPNEPQGTLNNQPQHF,.,TRBJ1-5,TRBV30,.